These 11 T cell receptor beta chains share one sample of origin, sequenced in a study of blood T cell repertoires in COVID-19. Assay: immunoSEQ multiplex PCR; the TCRdb copy retains only in-frame clones and omits some. The data show about 210,000 clones, with approximately 91% seen just once and under 2% held by the top ten. The sample comprised peripheral blood. These receptors came from a man younger than 30 with active or convalescent COVID-19.

V usage is TRBV11-2 and J usage is TRBJ2-2; 7 bases line up with TRBD2. CDR3 length: 14 amino acids. V gave up 9 bases and J gave up 1 base; unmatched junction bases: 5. Germline CDR1 is SGHAT and CDR2 is FQNNGV. CDR3 sequence (DNA): TGTGCCAGTAAGCGGGATCAGAACACCGGGGAGCTGTTTTTT. Translated, it gives CASKRDQNTGELFF.

The V and J genes are TRBV5-3 and TRBJ2-3, with D maybe TRBD2 (6 bases). TRBV5-3 is an open reading frame, and its role is uncertain. Deletions cut 9 bases from V and 2 bases from J, with 16 bases between. The CDR3 has 14 residues. Written as DNA, the CDR3 is TGTGCCATGATTGGAGGGAGTTACACAGATACGCAGTATTTT. This codes for CAMIGGSYTDTQYF.

The chain employs TRBV18 and TRBJ2-5; D remains ambiguous. The CDR3 extends over 12 amino acids. Between the trimmed V and J ends, which lost 1 base and 5 bases, there was a span of 5 bases. Germline assignment: CDR1 KGHSH and CDR2 LQKENI. This CDR3 reads CASSPQRETQYF. The CDR3 bases are TGTGCCAGCTCACCACAGAGGGAGACCCAGTACTTC.

The chain joins TRBV27 to TRBJ2-3, with 7 bases lining up with TRBD2. V shed 8 bases, J shed 5 bases, and the junction held 13 bases outside the gene matches. CDR3 length: 15 amino acids. Germline assignment: CDR1 MNHEY and CDR2 SMNVEV (reference sequence). In DNA form, the CDR3 reads TGTGCCAGCGTCCCAAGCGGGATCGTGGGAGATACGCAGTATTTT. Translating it yields CASVPSGIVGDTQYF.

The rearrangement links TRBV20-1 to TRBJ1-2; 7 bases fit TRBD1. The CDR3 covers 11 residues. The germline CDR1 and CDR2 sequences are DFQATT and SNEGSKA (reference sequence). The J segment lost 8 bases and the V segment lost 5 bases, leaving 5 bases of the junction unmatched. The CDR3 region is CSADRVRGYTF. In DNA, the CDR3 is TGCAGTGCTGACAGGGTGAGAGGCTACACCTTC.

V and J are TRBV30 and TRBJ1-2; D is possibly TRBD1 (5 bases). Germline values: CDR1 GTSNPN, CDR2 SVGIG (reference sequence). Trimming pared 0 bases from V and 7 bases from J, leaving 24 bases between. The CDR3 consists of 17 residues. CDR3 residues: CAWSVLNYRGVISGYTF. CDR3 in DNA: TGTGCCTGGAGTGTACTTAATTACCGGGGGGTGATTAGTGGCTACACCTTC.

The chain recombines TRBV18 with TRBJ2-7; 11 bases are a match to TRBD1. Per germline, CDR1 KGHSH and CDR2 LQKENI. The CDR3 loop spans 17 amino acids. V lost 3 bases to trimming and J lost 6 bases; unmatched junction nucleotides: 13. CDR3 loop: CASSPGLGDRGIREQYF. DNA for the CDR3: TGTGCCAGCTCACCGGGGTTAGGGGACAGGGGGATTCGCGAGCAGTACTTC.

The J gene is TRBJ1-1, the V gene TRBV30; D perhaps matches TRBD1 (5 bases). The CDR3 has 16 amino acids. CDR1 is GTSNPN, CDR2 SVGIG, per germline (reference sequence). Trimming cost V 4 bases and J 0 bases, with 18 bases left between them. The CDR3 reads CAWNTEAGTVNTEAFF. The CDR3 DNA sequence: TGTGCCTGGAACACGGAGGCAGGGACTGTGAACACTGAAGCTTTCTTT.

This clone was observed once. The rearrangement joins TRBV3-1 (or the pseudogene TRBV3-2) to TRBJ1-4; possible D gene TRBD1, 5 bases. V lost 0 bases to trimming and J lost 4 bases, with 9 bases between them. This CDR3 comprises 15 residues. CDR1 and CDR2 from the germline V gene are LGHDT and YNNKEL (reference sequence). DNA of the CDR3: TGTGCCAGCAGCCAAGATTTGACAGTTAATGAAAAACTGTTTTTT. Amino acids: CASSQDLTVNEKLFF.

V gene TRBV29-1 combines with J gene TRBJ1-5, with D tentatively TRBD1 (6 bases). Germline-derived CDR1 and CDR2 are SQVTM and ANQGSEA. The CDR3 is 14 residues long. The V end was cut by 4 bases, the J end by 3 bases, with 13 bases between. The CDR3 loop is CSVAGQSSNQPQHF. The DNA for the CDR3 is TGCAGCGTTGCCGGACAGTCGTCCAATCAGCCCCAGCATTTT.

The V and J genes are TRBV18 and TRBJ1-1; TRBD1 matches at 12 bases. V trimming: 4 bases; J trimming: 3 bases; junction bases outside the gene matches: 9. Germline V CDR1 and CDR2: KGHSH, LQKENI. The CDR3 has 17 amino acids. This CDR3 is CASSRSGTGGAYTEAFF. The CDR3 region has the DNA TGTGCCAGCTCACGGTCCGGGACAGGGGGCGCATACACTGAAGCTTTCTTT.